This record looks at one T cell receptor beta chain sequence and its context. This entry comes from a study of T cells in Graves' hyperthyroidism and ophthalmopathy. Regions amplified from RNA transcripts were the TCR beta CDR3 regions. The HTBI primer set drove a first-round RT-PCR of the TCR CDR3. In TCRdb, the multiplex PCR reads were re-called with MiXCR into one record per CDR3 protein. The table lists hundreds of thousands of distinct CDR3 sequences, about 15% of them singletons, with roughly 5.7% in the top ten. The hyperthyroidism patients had all been newly diagnosed, and their disease duration was under 2 months. Their ages ranged from 18 to 65 years. Patients having uncontrolled infection, another autoimmune disease, pregnancy or lactation were not included. Germline assignment: CDR1 SGDLS and CDR2 YYNGEE. This CDR3 region has 15 residues. V was shortened by 4 bases and J by 0 bases, with 11 bases between the two germline ends.

The receptor comes from a woman in her twenties or thirties with Graves' hyperthyroidism that later progressed to Graves' ophthalmopathy. This rearrangement joins TRBV9 to TRBJ1-3; TRBD1 might be the D (5 bases). The sample consisted of blood. The DNA for the CDR3 is TGTGCCAGCAGCTCGAGCGGGGGCTCTGGAAACACCATATATTTT. This encodes CASSSSGGSGNTIYF.